This is a list of T cell receptor beta chains from one sample in a study of T cells in Graves' hyperthyroidism and ophthalmopathy. In TCRdb, the multiplex PCR reads were re-called with MiXCR into one record per CDR3 protein. The sample consists of some 620,000 distinct CDR3 sequences, 15% to 20% of them appearing once. Input material: blood. All receptors derive from a young woman with Graves' hyperthyroidism. Both conserved end residues are part of each CDR3. The D gene is left open where the match is weak. Part of the rows lack a size; the others show once, few, many or a class for expanded clones.

TRBJ1-2,TRBV7-2,many,TRBD1,15,CASSLVRQGAIGYTF,TGTGCCAGCAGCTTGGTGAGGCAGGGGGCGATTGGCTACACCTTC
TRBJ2-2,TRBV7-2,once,TRBD2,16,CASSPLGIAGVRELFF,TGTGCCAGCAGCCCACTTGGGATAGCGGGAGTACGGGAGCTGTTTTTT
TRBJ2-2,TRBV18,.,.,14,CASSPILDSGELFF,TGTGCCAGCTCACCGATACTAGATTCCGGGGAGCTGTTTTTT
TRBJ2-7,TRBV11-2,many,TRBD2,15,CASSSWTSGRIEQYF,TGTGCCAGCAGCTCCTGGACTAGCGGGAGAATCGAGCAGTACTTC
TRBJ2-7,TRBV7-9,.,TRBD1,17,CASSSTLSRRGMYEQYF,TGTGCCAGCAGCTCAACGTTAAGCCGCAGGGGGATGTACGAGCAGTACTTC
TRBJ2-1,TRBV11-2,few,.,12,CVSSRSYNEQFF,TGTGTCAGCAGTCGTTCCTACAATGAGCAGTTCTTC
TRBJ1-1,TRBV27,few,.,13,CASLAALGTEAFF,TGTGCCAGCTTGGCAGCTCTGGGTACTGAAGCTTTCTTT
TRBJ2-2,TRBV13,.,TRBD1,14,CASRLDRDTGELFF,TGTGCCAGCAGATTGGACAGGGACACCGGGGAGCTGTTTTTT
TRBJ2-7,TRBV5-4,few,.,14,CASSLDRSPYEQYF,TGTGCCAGCAGCTTGGACCGCTCACCCTACGAGCAGTACTTC
TRBJ1-5,TRBV28,.,.,13,CASRPVLNQPQHF,TGTGCCAGCAGACCCGTGCTTAATCAGCCCCAGCATTTT
TRBJ2-7,TRBV20-1,many,TRBD2,15,CSARDPTSGRHEQYF,TGCAGTGCTAGAGATCCGACTAGCGGGAGGCACGAGCAGTACTTC
TRBJ2-7,TRBV18,.,.,14,CASSEGSSSYEQYF,TGTGCCAGCTCCGAGGGTTCATCCTCCTACGAGCAGTACTTC
TRBJ2-3,TRBV7-3,many,.,14,CASSLSLNTDTQYF,TGTGCCAGCAGCTTAAGCCTGAACACAGATACGCAGTATTTT
TRBJ2-2,TRBV5-1,.,TRBD2,17,CASRGLARGVNTGELFF,TGCGCCAGCCGGGGACTCGCTCGGGGGGTGAACACCGGGGAGCTGTTTTTT
TRBJ2-7,TRBV18,.,.,14,CASNRGEGRYEQYF,TGTGCCAGCAACCGGGGTGAAGGGCGCTACGAGCAGTACTTC
TRBJ2-1,TRBV6-1,.,.,13,CARSRGRWGEQFF,TGTGCCCGCAGTCGAGGGAGGTGGGGTGAGCAGTTCTTC
TRBJ2-1,TRBV11-3,.,TRBD2,17,CASSRRGGSGSSNEQFF,TGTGCCAGCAGCCGTCGCGGGGGTAGCGGGAGTTCGAATGAGCAGTTCTTC
TRBJ2-1,TRBV10-3,.,TRBD1,14,CAIRAGTGNHEQFF,TGTGCCATCCGGGCGGGGACAGGGAACCATGAGCAGTTCTTC
TRBJ2-1,TRBV29-1,.,.,13,CSVLAPSYNEQFF,TGCAGCGTTTTGGCTCCCTCCTACAATGAGCAGTTCTTC
TRBJ1-2,TRBV5-6,.,.,13,CASSLMASYGYTF,TGTGCCAGCAGCTTGATGGCCAGCTATGGCTACACCTTC
TRBJ2-1,TRBV19,few,.,13,CASSAGLINEQFF,TGTGCCAGTAGCGCGGGACTCATCAATGAGCAGTTCTTC
TRBJ1-5,TRBV19,many,TRBD1,15,CASSTGTVSNQPQHF,TGTGCCAGTAGTACGGGGACAGTAAGCAATCAGCCCCAGCATTTT
TRBJ1-1,TRBV5-5,few,.,9,CASGAEAFF,TGTGCCAGCGGGGCTGAAGCTTTCTTT
TRBJ2-7,TRBV6-5,.,.,14,CASSYTGSSYEQYF,TGTGCCAGCAGTTACACGGGGAGCTCCTACGAGCAGTACTTC
TRBJ2-2,TRBV28,many,TRBD1,17,CASSGRDRGPYTGELFF,TGTGCCAGCAGTGGCCGGGACAGGGGGCCGTACACCGGGGAGCTGTTTTTT
TRBJ2-3,TRBV20-1,few,TRBD1,15,CSAPLPGQGDDTQYF,TGCAGTGCTCCCTTACCGGGACAGGGGGATGATACGCAGTATTTT
TRBJ2-7,TRBV11-2,many,.,14,CASSLDGPSQEQYF,TGTGCCAGCAGCTTAGATGGTCCCTCCCAAGAGCAGTACTTC
TRBJ2-7,TRBV18,.,TRBD2,15,CASSPTEGGGYEQYF,TGTGCCAGCTCACCGACAGAAGGCGGGGGATACGAGCAGTACTTC
TRBJ2-1,TRBV3-1,many,.,13,CASSQGTANEQFF,TGTGCCAGCAGCCAAGGGACGGCGAATGAGCAGTTCTTC
TRBJ2-3,TRBV11-2,many,.,12,CASSIDSATQYF,TGTGCCAGCAGCATCGACTCCGCCACGCAGTATTTT
TRBJ2-7,TRBV27,many,.,14,CASSFGQTTYEQYF,TGTGCCAGCAGTTTTGGACAGACAACCTACGAGCAGTACTTC
TRBJ1-4,TRBV3-1,many,.,14,CASSGRRSNEKLFF,TGTGCCAGCAGCGGACGACGGTCAAATGAAAAACTGTTTTTT
TRBJ2-5,TRBV15,.,TRBD1,15,CATSRRGTGQETQYF,TGTGCCACCAGCAGACGAGGGACAGGCCAAGAGACCCAGTACTTC
TRBJ2-3,TRBV5-1,few,.,17,CASSLEWQGGSTDTQYF,TGCGCCAGCAGCTTGGAGTGGCAGGGGGGGAGCACAGATACGCAGTATTTT
TRBJ1-5,TRBV2,.,.,15,CASSENGISNQPQHF,TGTGCCAGCAGTGAAAATGGAATTAGCAATCAGCCCCAGCATTTT
TRBJ2-7,TRBV12-3/TRBV12-4,many,TRBD1,14,CASSLRDRGNEQYF,TGTGCCAGCAGCCTCCGGGACAGGGGTAACGAGCAGTACTTC
TRBJ2-7,TRBV11-2,.,.,13,CANSLDVGYEQYF,TGTGCCAACAGCTTAGATGTGGGTTACGAGCAGTACTTC
TRBJ1-1,TRBV20-1,.,TRBD1,12,CSARQGSTEAFF,TGCAGTGCAAGACAGGGAAGCACTGAAGCTTTCTTT
TRBJ2-1,TRBV10-1,.,.,14,CASSETWTNNEQFF,TGCGCCAGCAGTGAGACCTGGACAAACAATGAGCAGTTCTTC
TRBJ2-5,TRBV5-8,.,.,16,CASSSGQTPYQETQYF,TGTGCCAGCAGCTCCGGACAGACACCATACCAAGAGACCCAGTACTTC
TRBJ2-4,TRBV27,few,.,16,CASSGDPGVAKNIQYF,TGTGCCAGCAGTGGAGACCCCGGCGTAGCCAAAAACATTCAGTACTTC
TRBJ2-1,TRBV7-3,.,TRBD2,18,CASSPHALAVSSYNEQFF,TGTGCCAGCAGCCCCCATGCTCTAGCGGTAAGCTCCTACAATGAGCAGTTCTTC
TRBJ2-7,TRBV7-8,.,.,15,CASSRSTGIPYEQYF,TGTGCCAGCAGCCGATCTACGGGGATCCCCTACGAGCAGTACTTC
TRBJ2-1,TRBV9,many,.,14,CASSVAGVGNEQFF,TGTGCCAGCAGCGTAGCGGGGGTAGGAAATGAGCAGTTCTTC
TRBJ2-1,TRBV6-5,.,TRBD2,13,CASSLAGSYEQFF,TGTGCCAGCAGTTTAGCGGGATCCTACGAGCAGTTCTTC
TRBJ2-7,TRBV20-1,.,.,12,CSARYPGYEQYF,TGCAGTGCTAGATACCCCGGCTACGAGCAGTACTTC